These 31 T cell receptor beta chains came from one sample sequenced in a study of T cells after posttransplantation cyclophosphamide. The repertoire was sequenced with immunoSEQ multiplex PCR; TCRdb's copy has only in-frame clones and lacks some. Observed in the sample are about 38,000 clones, none of them singletons. Input material: PBMCs. Every receptor here comes from a man aged 30 to 45 in good health and a related stem cell transplant donor.

This clone was observed a few times. The V and J genes are TRBV5-1 and TRBJ2-5, with D maybe TRBD1 (5 bases). Per the germline V gene, CDR1 is SGHRS and CDR2 is YFSETQ. V lost 1 base to trimming and J lost 3 bases, with 10 bases between them. The CDR3 has 14 residues. The CDR3 DNA reads TGCGCCAGCAGCTTGACTTCAGGGAAAGAGACCCAGTACTTC. This sequence encodes CASSLTSGKETQYF.

Ten or more counts support this clone. The chain uses TRBV10-3 and TRBJ2-7; 9 nucleotides line up with TRBD2. The CDR3 length is 16 residues. CDR1 ENHRY and CDR2 SYGVKD come from the germline V gene. The junction had 10 bases not matched to a gene; V was cut back by 3 bases and J by 4 bases. In DNA form, the CDR3 reads TGTGCCATCAGTGAACCATCGACTAGCGGAGATTACGAGCAGTACTTC. Its protein product is CAISEPSTSGDYEQYF.

The chain joins TRBV25-1 to TRBJ2-5; weak D call: TRBD2 (7 bases). Germline CDR1 and CDR2: MGHDK and SYGVNS. Trimming stripped 6 bases from V and 5 bases from J, with 13 bases between. The length of the CDR3 is 13 residues. The CDR3 region has the DNA TGTGCCAGCAGCCGCCGGGGGGCCGAGACCCAGTACTTC. As protein: CASSRRGAETQYF.

This clone was detected ten times or more. This chain joins TRBV29-1 and TRBJ2-1; no firm D call. The CDR3 extends over 13 amino acids. Trimming removed 0 bases from V and 6 bases from J, with 9 bases in between. The germline CDR1 and CDR2 sequences are SQVTM and ANQGSEA. The CDR3 coding sequence is TGCAGCGTTGAAGATTGGTCGGGCAATGAGCAGTTCTTC. Translation gives CSVEDWSGNEQFF.

This clone has ten or more counts. The chain employs TRBV5-8 and TRBJ1-4; 9 bases align to TRBD1. The junction had 10 bases not matched to a gene; V was cut back by 5 bases and J by 2 bases. Germline CDR1 and CDR2: SGHTS and YDEGEE. This CDR3 comprises 17 residues. The CDR3 sequence is CASRLDRGRSTNEKLFF. The CDR3 nucleotides read TGTGCCAGCAGATTAGACAGGGGGAGATCGACTAATGAAAAACTGTTTTTT.

This clone was detected many times. The chain uses TRBV12-3 or TRBV12-4 and TRBJ1-3, with unresolved D. This CDR3 is built from 13 residues. The V end was cut by 3 bases, the J end by 7 bases, with 10 bases between. CDR3 amino acids: CASSFPQANTIYF. In DNA, the CDR3 is TGTGCCAGCAGTTTCCCGCAGGCCAACACCATATATTTT.

This clone was counted ten times or more. The chain employs TRBV5-1 and TRBJ2-1; 7 bases agree with TRBD1. CDR3 length equals 14 residues. Germline loops: CDR1 SGHRS, CDR2 YFSETQ. The junction had 5 bases not matched to a gene; V was cut back by 4 bases and J by 4 bases. The CDR3 DNA is TGCGCCAGCAGCCGACAGGGACCATACAATGAGCAGTTCTTC. It codes for CASSRQGPYNEQFF. The full variable domain, its missing parts supplied by reference TRBV5-1 and TRBJ2-1, is KAGVTQTPRYLIKTRGQQVTLSCSPISGHRSVSWYQQTPGQGLQFLFEYFSETQRNKGNFPGRFSGRQFSNSRSEMNVSTLELGDSALYLCASSRQGPYNEQFFGPGTRLTVL.

At least ten counts were recorded for this clone. The chain has TRBV4-1 and TRBJ2-7; 7 nucleotides agree with TRBD1. The CDR3 sequence is 14 residues long. From germline, CDR1 is MGHRA and CDR2 YSYEKL. The V gene end was trimmed by 1 base and the J gene end by 9 bases; junction bases not matched to a gene: 9. The CDR3 here is CASSQVGQASGQYF. As DNA, the CDR3 is TGCGCCAGCAGCCAAGTCGGACAGGCGTCTGGGCAGTACTTC.

The V gene is TRBV7-2, the J gene TRBJ2-2, with TRBD1 matching 7 bases. CDR1 is SGHTA, CDR2 FQGNSA, per germline. CDR3 length equals 15 residues. The junction had 7 bases not matched to a gene; V was cut back by 6 bases and J by 3 bases. The chain's CDR3 is CASRLTGVDTGELFF. CDR3 in DNA: TGTGCCAGCAGATTAACAGGGGTGGACACCGGGGAGCTGTTTTTT.

This clone was observed many times. The chain uses TRBV18 and TRBJ2-7, with TRBD1 matching 7 bases. From germline, CDR1 is KGHSH and CDR2 LQKENI. J was trimmed by 2 bases and V by 3 bases; bases with no gene match: 10. CDR3 length: 16 residues. In DNA, the CDR3 is TGTGCCAGCTCACCGTTGCCTCTCACAGGGGCCTACGAGCAGTACTTC. It codes for CASSPLPLTGAYEQYF.

This clone was counted many times. V and J are TRBV7-9 and TRBJ1-5; D is undetermined. Trimming cost V 5 bases and J 7 bases, with 9 bases left between them. Germline CDR1 reads SEHNR; CDR2 reads FQNEAQ (reference sequence). This CDR3 spans 12 amino acids. CDR3 nucleotides: TGTGCCAGCAGCCTACCCAACCAGCCCCAGCATTTT. Its translation is CASSLPNQPQHF.

In this sample, this clone turned up many times. J is TRBJ2-2 and V is TRBV11-2, with 8 positions matching TRBD1. The CDR3 spans 17 residues. The junction had 8 bases not matched to a gene; V was cut back by 5 bases and J by 0 bases. Germline CDR1 is SGHAT and CDR2 is FQNNGV. This CDR3 is CASSRSQGATNTGELFF. As DNA, the CDR3 is TGTGCCAGCAGCCGATCCCAGGGGGCCACGAACACCGGGGAGCTGTTTTTT.

This clone was detected many times. CDR3 residues: CASTQGGSLYGYTF. The CDR3 nucleotides are TGTGCCAGTACCCAAGGGGGCTCCCTCTATGGCTACACCTTC. This chain connects TRBV19 to TRBJ1-2, with 7 bases identical to TRBD1. Losses at the gene ends were 7 bases for V and 4 bases for J; bases not matched to a gene: 9. This CDR3 has 14 residues. CDR1 is LNHDA, CDR2 SQIVND, per germline (reference sequence).

There are many counts of this clone. V gene TRBV7-2 combines with J gene TRBJ1-5; D unclear. Trimming left V 0 bases short and J 2 bases short, with 5 bases between. The CDR3 extends over 14 amino acids. From germline, CDR1 is SGHTA and CDR2 FQGNSA. The CDR3, as DNA: TGTGCCAGCAGCTTAGCCGGGGGCAATCAGCCCCAGCATTTT. Amino acid sequence: CASSLAGGNQPQHF.

This clone showed up many times. The chain recombines TRBV13 with TRBJ2-1; 13 bases fit TRBD2. Germline loops: CDR1 PRHDT, CDR2 FYEKMQ (reference sequence). This CDR3 has 15 amino acids. V was pared by 4 bases and J by 9 bases, with 6 bases of the junction left unmatched. The CDR3 sequence is CASSSQGLAGTEQFF. The CDR3 nucleotides are TGTGCCAGCAGCTCGCAGGGACTAGCGGGGACTGAGCAGTTCTTC.

This clone was observed many times. V is TRBV10-3 and J is TRBJ1-1; D gene unclear. The CDR3 runs 14 residues. CDR1 is ENHRY, CDR2 SYGVKD, per germline. The V end lost 3 bases, the J end lost 0 bases, and 8 bases lay between the germline ends. For the CDR3, the DNA is TGTGCCATCAGTGAAAGGGTGCTGAACACTGAAGCTTTCTTT. It codes for CAISERVLNTEAFF.

This clone was observed at least ten times. This chain links TRBV6-6 with TRBJ2-5; D gene ambiguous. Germline loops: CDR1 MNHNY, CDR2 SVGAGI (reference sequence). This CDR3 has 11 residues. V lost 2 bases and J lost 4, with 2 bases in between. The CDR3: CASSYLETQYF. Here the CDR3 DNA reads TGTGCCAGCAGTTACCTAGAGACCCAGTACTTC.

In this sample, this clone turned up many times. The chain joins TRBV28 to TRBJ1-1; a possible D gene is TRBD1 (6 bases). CDR1 is MDHEN, CDR2 SYDVKM, per germline. CDR3 length equals 16 residues. Deletions cut 6 bases from V and 5 bases from J, with 22 bases between. The CDR3 region is CASRGAGGTQGTEAFF. The CDR3 DNA sequence: TGTGCCAGCAGAGGGGCCGGGGGGACCCAGGGGACTGAAGCTTTCTTT.

This clone was counted at least ten times. This chain connects TRBV15 to TRBJ1-1; D not resolved. This CDR3 comprises 12 residues. From germline, CDR1 is LNHNV and CDR2 YYDKDF (reference sequence). V was clipped by 1 base and J by 2 bases, with 2 bases between them. The DNA of the CDR3 is TGTGCCACCAGCAGAGTAAACACTGAAGCTTTCTTT. As protein: CATSRVNTEAFF.

This clone has ten or more counts. This chain joins TRBV7-2 and TRBJ2-1; D perhaps matches TRBD1 (6 bases). Trimming shortened V by 6 bases and J by 6 bases, and 15 bases separated the two germline ends. This CDR3 region has 14 residues. The germline V gene encodes CDR1 SGHTA and CDR2 FQGNSA. The CDR3 DNA is TGTGCCAGCAGAATGCTACAGGGAACCAATGAGCAGTTCTTC. Protein sequence: CASRMLQGTNEQFF.

Ten or more counts support this clone. The rearrangement uses TRBV7-9 and TRBJ1-1; possibly TRBD1 for D (5 bases). CDR3 length: 14 amino acids. Germline V gives CDR1 SEHNR, CDR2 FQNEAQ (reference sequence). V was shortened by 5 bases and J by 1 base, with 11 bases between the two germline ends. The CDR3 DNA reads as TGTGCCAGCAGCCTACACCAGGGGAACACTGAAGCTTTCTTT. Translated: CASSLHQGNTEAFF. Together with reference TRBV7-9 and TRBJ1-1, the CDR3 gives the full variable domain: DTGVSQNPRHKITKRGQNVTFRCDPISEHNRLYWYRQTLGQGPEFLTYFQNEAQLEKSRLLSDRFSAERPKGSFSTLEIQRTEQGDSAMYLCASSLHQGNTEAFFGQGTRLTVV.

By its share, this clone is medium-sized (0.01 to 0.1%). The chain couples TRBV6-1 to TRBJ2-2, with D perhaps TRBD1 or TRBD2 (6 bases each). Per germline, CDR1 MNHNS and CDR2 SASEGT. The V end was cut by 7 bases, the J end by 3 bases, with 12 bases between. CDR3 length: 14 residues. The CDR3 loop reads CASNSGEDTGELFF. CDR3 in DNA: TGTGCCAGCAATTCAGGGGAGGACACCGGGGAGCTGTTTTTT.

At least ten counts were recorded for this clone. The chain recombines TRBV27 with TRBJ1-5; possible D gene TRBD1, 6 bases. The CDR3 length is 16 residues. Trimming left V 4 bases short and J 5 bases short, with 18 bases between. Germline V gene data show CDR1 as MNHEY and CDR2 as SMNVEV (reference sequence). The CDR3 protein is CASSSSGTGKHQPQHF. The CDR3, as DNA: TGTGCCAGCAGTTCCTCCGGTACAGGGAAGCATCAGCCCCAGCATTTT.

This clone appeared many times. The J gene is TRBJ2-7, the V gene TRBV13; the D gene is possibly TRBD1 (5 bases). CDR1 is PRHDT, CDR2 FYEKMQ, per germline (reference sequence). The CDR3 sequence is 14 residues long. The V end lost 0 bases, the J end lost 3 bases, and 9 bases lay between the germline ends. The CDR3 here is CASSLGTAFYEQYF. The CDR3 nucleotides read TGTGCCAGCAGCTTAGGGACAGCGTTCTACGAGCAGTACTTC.

The V gene is TRBV19, the J gene TRBJ2-7; TRBD1 agrees at 12 bases. CDR3 length equals 18 residues. The V gene's germline CDR1 is LNHDA and CDR2 SQIVND (reference sequence). Trimming removed 4 bases from V and 7 bases from J; junction bases left unmatched: 17. The CDR3 DNA sequence: TGTGCCAGTAGTACAAAGCCATTCGGGACAGGGGGCGCGGGGGAGCAGTACTTC. Protein sequence: CASSTKPFGTGGAGEQYF.

This clone was recorded a few times. This chain joins TRBV7-8 and TRBJ2-2, with a weak D call TRBD1 (7 bases). CDR3 size: 19 residues. The V gene's germline CDR1 is SGHVS and CDR2 FQNEAQ. V dropped 1 base and J dropped 7 bases, with 25 bases sitting between them. CDR3 region: CASSLVVFDRDSLRGELFF. DNA of the CDR3: TGTGCCAGCAGCTTAGTGGTATTCGACAGGGACTCTCTACGCGGGGAGCTGTTTTTT.

This clone was picked up many times. DNA of the CDR3: TGTGCCAGCAGCACAGAGAGCTCTGGAAACACCATATATTTT. Translated: CASSTESSGNTIYF. This chain joins TRBV28 and TRBJ1-3; D remains unclear. Germline loops: CDR1 MDHEN, CDR2 SYDVKM. V shed 6 bases and J shed 0 bases, with 9 bases lying between them. The CDR3 length is 14 residues.

The table lists this clone with many counts. The chain combines TRBV2 with TRBJ2-5; the match to TRBD1 covers 8 bases. V shed 6 bases and J 5 bases; nucleotides not matched to a gene: 11. This CDR3 contains 15 residues. CDR1 SNHLY and CDR2 FYNNEI come from the germline V gene. CDR3 nucleotide sequence: TGTGCCAGCAGCGCAGGGGGCGGGTTGGACGAGACCCAGTACTTC. This translates into CASSAGGGLDETQYF.

This clone appeared a few times. The genes are TRBV9 and TRBJ2-5, with 12 bases aligning to TRBD2. The junction had 5 bases not matched to a gene; V was cut back by 4 bases and J by 1 base. The germline V gene has CDR1 SGDLS and CDR2 YYNGEE. The CDR3 runs to 16 residues. CDR3 residues: CASSPRTSGAQETQYF. CDR3 nucleotide sequence: TGTGCCAGCAGCCCTCGGACTAGCGGGGCCCAAGAGACCCAGTACTTC.

This clone was found many times. The V and J genes are TRBV6-1 and TRBJ1-6; 7 bases map to TRBD1. Germline lookup yields CDR1 MNHNS and CDR2 SASEGT. The CDR3 spans 16 residues. The V gene end was trimmed by 3 bases and the J gene end by 8 bases; junction bases not matched to a gene: 10. The CDR3 sequence is CASSEGTEGAYSPLHF. CDR3 nucleotide sequence: TGTGCCAGCAGTGAGGGGACAGAGGGCGCTTATTCACCCCTCCACTTT.

This clone was recorded at least ten times. The genes are TRBV5-6 and TRBJ1-2, with 8 bases fitting TRBD1. From germline, CDR1 is SGHDT and CDR2 YYEEEE. The ends lost 0 bases at V and 0 bases at J; junction bases unmatched: 4. This CDR3 has 16 residues. The CDR3, as DNA: TGTGCCAGCAGCTTGGGGACAGGGTGGGCTAACTATGGCTACACCTTC. Its translation is CASSLGTGWANYGYTF.